These 18 T cell receptor beta chains share one sample of origin, sequenced in a study of blood T cell repertoires in COVID-19 (dated by TCRdb to about 2020). To prepare the library, the immunoSEQ multiplex PCR assay was applied. TCRdb re-hosts the immuneACCESS table, in-frame sequences only. Its copies lack some clones; in the studies checked, an unresolved V gene accounts for under half of them, and the cause for the rest is not known. This sample holds about 400,000 clones; around 89% were observed only once. The ten top clones hold 0.95% to 1.5% of the sample. Sequences were obtained from peripheral blood. These receptors originate from a man aged 40-49 years with acute or convalescent COVID-19.

The J gene is TRBJ2-7, the V gene TRBV5-4; 10 positions agree with TRBD1. Germline CDR1 SGHNT, CDR2 YYREEE (reference sequence). Losses at the gene ends were 8 bases for V and 4 bases for J; bases not matched to a gene: 6. This CDR3 contains 13 residues. CDR3 in amino acids: CASSTGGQYEQYF. DNA of the CDR3: TGTGCCAGTTCGACAGGGGGCCAGTACGAGCAGTACTTC.

V and J are TRBV28 and TRBJ1-5; 7 bases fit TRBD1. The trim removed 5 bases at V and 2 bases at J, leaving 9 bases unmatched. The germline V gene has CDR1 MDHEN and CDR2 SYDVKM. CDR3 length equals 16 residues. Here the CDR3 DNA reads TGTGCCAGCAGTACTCCACGCGGACAGGGCAATCAGCCCCAGCATTTT. This gives the protein CASSTPRGQGNQPQHF.

The chain uses TRBV5-5 and TRBJ1-5; possibly TRBD1 for D (5 bases). The CDR3 consists of 14 residues. Between the trimmed V and J ends, which lost 4 bases and 0 bases, there was a span of 8 bases. Per the germline V gene, CDR1 is SGHKS and CDR2 is YYEKEE (reference sequence). The CDR3 nucleotides are TGTGCCAGCAGCGGGGCCGTTAGCAATCAGCCCCAGCATTTT. Amino acid sequence: CASSGAVSNQPQHF.

This clone was detected a few times. This chain uses TRBV3-1 (or the pseudogene TRBV3-2) with TRBJ1-5, with 7 bases lining up with TRBD1. The CDR3 is 19 amino acids. Germline loops: CDR1 LGHDT, CDR2 YNNKEL (reference sequence). The V segment lost 3 bases and the J segment 4 bases; nucleotides outside the gene matches: 18. The CDR3 spells CASSHCEDDRDSSNQPQHF. CDR3 DNA: TGTGCCAGCAGCCATTGCGAAGATGATAGGGACAGCTCAAATCAGCCCCAGCATTTT.

This clone was counted a single time. The junction shows a germline mismatch at one end, possibly a read error. The V and J genes are TRBV30 and TRBJ2-7; 13 bases map to TRBD2. The V gene's germline CDR1 is GTSNPN and CDR2 SVGIG (reference sequence). CDR3 size: 14 residues. The CDR3 region is CAWIPRPPGLAGIF. The CDR3 bases are TGTGCCTGGATCCCACGTCCTCCGGGACTAGCGGGAATATTC. The full variable domain, with the rest looked up from reference TRBV30 and TRBJ2-7, is SQTIHQWPATLVQPVGSPLSLECTVEGTSNPNLYWYRQAAGRGLQLLFYSVGIGQISSEVPQNLSASRPQDRQFILSSKKLLLSDSGFYLCAWIPRPPGLAGIFGPGTRLTVT.

DNA of the CDR3: TGTGCCAGCAGTCGAGGGGGGGGGCAGGGTCATGAAAAACTGTTTTTT. Protein product: CASSRGGGQGHEKLFF. This chain uses TRBV6-6 with TRBJ1-4; D may be TRBD1 (6 bases). The CDR3 sequence is 16 residues long. Trimming took 5 bases from V and 6 from J, leaving 19 bases between them. Germline V gives CDR1 MNHNY, CDR2 SVGAGI (reference sequence).

On this clone: The identical CDR3 is also encoded by other nucleotide sequences in the sample. The chain employs TRBV7-9 and TRBJ2-7; the D gene is possibly TRBD2 (5 bases). This CDR3 is built from 13 residues. Deletions cut 1 base from V and 3 bases from J, with 7 bases between. CDR1 is SEHNR, CDR2 FQNEAQ, per germline (reference sequence). CDR3 in amino acids: CASSLVRGYEQYF. The DNA of the CDR3 is TGTGCCAGCAGCTTAGTTCGGGGCTACGAGCAGTACTTC.

The chain has TRBV5-4 and TRBJ1-1, with 8 positions matching TRBD1. Germline lookup yields CDR1 SGHNT and CDR2 YYREEE (reference sequence). CDR3 length: 13 amino acids. V was pared by 3 bases and J by 7 bases, with 5 bases of the junction left unmatched. The CDR3 bases are TGTGCCAGCAGCTGGGACAGGCTTGGTGAAGCTTTCTTT. Protein sequence: CASSWDRLGEAFF.

This clone was recorded once. The chain uses TRBV6-1 and TRBJ2-2; tentative D call: TRBD2 (6 bases). Trimming left V 3 bases short and J 1 base short, with 9 bases between. Germline V lookup: CDR1 MNHNS, CDR2 SASEGT. CDR3 length equals 15 residues. CDR3 bases: TGTGCCAGCAGTGACGGGGGTTGGAACACCGGGGAGCTGTTTTTT. As protein: CASSDGGWNTGELFF.

This clone appeared a few times. The same CDR3 arises from other DNA sequences in this sample as well. This rearrangement joins TRBV5-1 to TRBJ2-5, with 8 bases that match TRBD2. V was clipped by 0 bases and J by 1 base; unmatched bases: 8. Germline loops: CDR1 SGHRS, CDR2 YFSETQ. This CDR3 has 17 residues. Written as DNA, the CDR3 is TGCGCCAGCAGCTTGGCTTACGCGGGAGGAGGCCAAGAGACCCAGTACTTC. This sequence encodes CASSLAYAGGGQETQYF.

This chain connects TRBV9 to TRBJ1-2; 8 bases fit TRBD1. This CDR3 comprises 14 residues. Germline assignment: CDR1 SGDLS and CDR2 YYNGEE. With 4 bases clipped from V and 3 bases from J, the junction kept 5 bases outside the gene matches. CDR3 amino acids: CASSPRGRDYGYTF. In DNA, the CDR3 is TGTGCCAGCAGCCCCAGGGGGCGCGACTATGGCTACACCTTC.

The chain is built from TRBV10-3 and TRBJ2-3, with D possibly matching TRBD1 (5 bases). The CDR3 contains 15 residues. The V end lost 2 bases, the J end lost 6 bases, and 15 bases lay between the germline ends. Germline CDR1 ENHRY, CDR2 SYGVKD. CDR3 DNA sequence: TGTGCCATCAGTGAGGGCAGGGAAGTCACGGATACGCAGTATTTT. Translated: CAISEGREVTDTQYF.

This rearrangement joins TRBV10-1 to TRBJ2-2; 14 nucleotides match TRBD2. V was clipped by 8 bases and J by 7 bases; unmatched bases: 12. Germline CDR1 and CDR2: WNHNN and SYGVQD (reference sequence). There are 17 residues in the CDR3. The CDR3 sequence is CASSETSGRAGSGELFF. The CDR3 nucleotides read TGCGCCAGCTCCGAGACTAGCGGGAGGGCCGGGAGCGGGGAGCTGTTTTTT.

V is TRBV3-1 (or the pseudogene TRBV3-2) and J is TRBJ2-1, with unresolved D. Germline V gene sequence: CDR1 LGHDT, CDR2 YNNKEL (reference sequence). V shed 4 bases and J shed 7 bases, with 17 bases lying between them. The CDR3 sequence is 15 residues long. The DNA of the CDR3 is TGTGCCAGCAGCCCTGTCTTGAATAGCTGGAATGAGCAGTTCTTC. This codes for CASSPVLNSWNEQFF.

The chain combines TRBV12-3 or TRBV12-4 with TRBJ2-1; D may be TRBD2 (5 bases). The CDR3 runs to 13 residues. The V gene lost 7 bases and the J gene lost 5 bases, with 12 bases spanning the gap. The chain's CDR3 is CASTSWNNNEQFF. CDR3 nucleotides: TGTGCCAGCACTAGCTGGAATAACAATGAGCAGTTCTTC.

This clone has only a few counts. This chain uses TRBV27 with TRBJ1-1; the D is unclear. The CDR3 runs 13 residues. The V end lost 11 bases, the J end lost 8 bases, and 21 bases lay between the germline ends. Per germline, CDR1 MNHEY and CDR2 SMNVEV (reference sequence). The chain's CDR3 is CAAGRLAGMEAFF. The CDR3 DNA sequence: TGTGCCGCAGGCCGCCTTGCGGGAATGGAAGCTTTCTTT.

The V gene is TRBV4-1, the J gene TRBJ1-6; D is unresolved. V lost 4 bases and J 5 bases, leaving 9 bases between the germline ends. CDR3 length: 14 residues. Germline V gene data show CDR1 as MGHRA and CDR2 as YSYEKL. CDR3 region: CASSPTVNNSPLHF. CDR3 coding DNA: TGCGCCAGCAGCCCTACAGTGAATAATTCACCCCTCCACTTT.

The sample holds one count of this clone. The rearrangement joins TRBV5-1 to TRBJ2-1; 11 bases are shared with TRBD2. V was pared by 2 bases and J by 9 bases, with 4 bases of the junction left unmatched. This CDR3 is 14 amino acids long. CDR1 and CDR2 from the germline V gene are SGHRS and YFSETQ. Here the CDR3 reads CASSLLLAGGEQFF. DNA for the CDR3: TGCGCCAGCAGCTTACTGCTAGCGGGAGGTGAGCAGTTCTTC.